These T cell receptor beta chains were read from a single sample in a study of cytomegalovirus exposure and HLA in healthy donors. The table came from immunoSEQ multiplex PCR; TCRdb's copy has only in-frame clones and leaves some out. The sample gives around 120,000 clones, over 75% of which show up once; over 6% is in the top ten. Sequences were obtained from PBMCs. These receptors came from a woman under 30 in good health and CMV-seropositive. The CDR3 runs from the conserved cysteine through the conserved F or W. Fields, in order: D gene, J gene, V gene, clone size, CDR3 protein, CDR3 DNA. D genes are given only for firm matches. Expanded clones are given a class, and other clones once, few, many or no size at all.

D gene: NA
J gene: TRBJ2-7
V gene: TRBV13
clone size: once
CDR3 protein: CASSPERISYEQYF
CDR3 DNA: TGTGCCAGCAGCCCAGAGCGGATCTCCTACGAGCAGTACTTC

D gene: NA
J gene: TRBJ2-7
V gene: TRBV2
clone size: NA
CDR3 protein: CASSEADIYEQYF
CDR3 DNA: TGTGCCAGCAGTGAGGCCGACATCTACGAGCAGTACTTC

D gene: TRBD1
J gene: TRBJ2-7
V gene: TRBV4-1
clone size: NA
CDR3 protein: CASSRPGQGAYEQYF
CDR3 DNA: TGCGCCAGCAGCCGCCCGGGACAGGGGGCCTACGAGCAGTACTTC

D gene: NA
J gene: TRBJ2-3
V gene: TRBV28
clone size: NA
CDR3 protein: CAIKNRDTRTDTQYF
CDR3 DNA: TGTGCCATCAAAAACCGGGACACGCGCACAGATACGCAGTATTTT

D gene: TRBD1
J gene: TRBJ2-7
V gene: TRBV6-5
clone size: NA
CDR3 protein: CASSYSSGQHYEQYF
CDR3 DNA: TGTGCCAGCAGTTACTCCTCGGGACAGCACTACGAGCAGTACTTC

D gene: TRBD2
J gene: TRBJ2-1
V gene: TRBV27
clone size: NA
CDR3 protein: CASSVTSDPLFNEQFF
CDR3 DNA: TGTGCCAGCAGTGTAACTAGCGATCCTCTCTTCAATGAGCAGTTCTTC

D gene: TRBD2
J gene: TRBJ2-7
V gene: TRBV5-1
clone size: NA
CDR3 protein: CASSIGTSEYEQYF
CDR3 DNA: TGCGCCAGCAGCATCGGGACTAGCGAATACGAGCAGTACTTC

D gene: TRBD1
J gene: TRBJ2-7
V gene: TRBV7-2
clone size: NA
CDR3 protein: CASSSGQGASYEQYF
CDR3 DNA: TGTGCCAGCAGCTCAGGACAGGGGGCATCTTACGAGCAGTACTTC

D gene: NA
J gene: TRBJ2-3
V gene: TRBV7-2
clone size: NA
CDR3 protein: CASSPKGGDTQYF
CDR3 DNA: TGTGCCAGCAGCCCCAAGGGCGGGGATACGCAGTATTTT

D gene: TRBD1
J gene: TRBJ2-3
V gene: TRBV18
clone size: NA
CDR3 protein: CASSPYRGQSADTQYF
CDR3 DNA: TGTGCCAGCTCACCGTACAGGGGCCAGTCCGCAGATACGCAGTATTTT

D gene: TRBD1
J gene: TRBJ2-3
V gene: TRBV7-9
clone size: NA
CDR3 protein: CASSFLTGRTDTQYF
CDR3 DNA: TGTGCCAGCAGCTTTCTGACAGGGCGCACAGATACGCAGTATTTT

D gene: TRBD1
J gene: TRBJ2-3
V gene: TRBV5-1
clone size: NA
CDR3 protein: CASSLAADRGTDTQYF
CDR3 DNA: TGCGCCAGCAGCTTGGCCGCTGACAGGGGGACAGATACGCAGTATTTT

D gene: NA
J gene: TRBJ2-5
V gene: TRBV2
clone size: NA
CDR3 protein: CASSLGEIGETQYF
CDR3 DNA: TGTGCCAGCAGTCTTGGGGAGATCGGAGAGACCCAGTACTTC

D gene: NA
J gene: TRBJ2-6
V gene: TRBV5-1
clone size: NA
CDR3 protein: CASRSDSGYSGANVLTF
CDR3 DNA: TGCGCCAGCAGATCGGACAGCGGCTACTCTGGGGCCAACGTCCTGACTTTC

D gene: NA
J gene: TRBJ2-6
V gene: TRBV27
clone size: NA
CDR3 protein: CASRTGRSGANVLTF
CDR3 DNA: TGTGCCAGCAGGACAGGCCGGTCTGGGGCCAACGTCCTGACTTTC

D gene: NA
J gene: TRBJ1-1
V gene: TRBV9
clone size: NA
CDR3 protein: CASSRYQDSNTEAFF
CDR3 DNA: TGTGCCAGCAGCCGCTACCAAGACAGCAACACTGAAGCTTTCTTT

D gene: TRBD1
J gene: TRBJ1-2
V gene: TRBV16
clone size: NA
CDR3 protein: CASSPTFIGQGSNYGYTF
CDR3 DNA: TGTGCCAGCAGCCCGACCTTCATCGGACAGGGATCTAACTATGGCTACACCTTC

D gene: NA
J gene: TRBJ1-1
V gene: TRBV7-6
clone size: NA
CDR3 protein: CASSDTGRGTEAFF
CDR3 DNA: TGTGCCAGCAGCGATACAGGGAGGGGCACTGAAGCTTTCTTT

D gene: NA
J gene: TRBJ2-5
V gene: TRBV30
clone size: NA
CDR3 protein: CAWSVKGRGETQYF
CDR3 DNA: TGTGCCTGGAGTGTGAAGGGGCGCGGAGAGACCCAGTACTTC

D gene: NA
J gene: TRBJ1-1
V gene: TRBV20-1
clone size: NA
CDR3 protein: CSADDRFEAFF
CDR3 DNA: TGCAGTGCTGACGACAGGTTTGAAGCTTTCTTT

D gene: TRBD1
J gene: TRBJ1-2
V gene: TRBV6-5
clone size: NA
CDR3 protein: CASSYSRQGAWGYTF
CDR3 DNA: TGTGCCAGCAGTTACTCGAGGCAGGGGGCCTGGGGCTACACCTTC

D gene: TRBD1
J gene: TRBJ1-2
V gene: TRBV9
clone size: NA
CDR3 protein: CASSAPTGDYGYTF
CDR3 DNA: TGTGCCAGCAGCGCCCCGACAGGGGACTATGGCTACACCTTC

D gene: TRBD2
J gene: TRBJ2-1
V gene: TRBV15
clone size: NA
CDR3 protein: CATSRDLGTSGYNEQFF
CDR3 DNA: TGTGCCACCAGCAGAGATCTCGGGACTAGCGGATACAATGAGCAGTTCTTC

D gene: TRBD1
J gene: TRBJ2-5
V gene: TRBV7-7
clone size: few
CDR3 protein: CASSLDEGGAWETQYF
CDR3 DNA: TGTGCTAGCAGCTTAGACGAAGGGGGCGCTTGGGAGACCCAGTACTTC

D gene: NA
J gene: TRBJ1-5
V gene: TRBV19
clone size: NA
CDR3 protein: CASSIGQIGNQPQHF
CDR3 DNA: TGTGCCAGTTCCATTGGGCAGATTGGCAATCAGCCCCAGCATTTT

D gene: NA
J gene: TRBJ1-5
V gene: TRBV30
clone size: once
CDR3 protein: CAWSHRLDQPQHF
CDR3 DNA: TGTGCCTGGAGTCACAGGTTAGATCAGCCCCAGCATTTT

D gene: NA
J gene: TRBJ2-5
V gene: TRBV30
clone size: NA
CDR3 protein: CAWRQLRETQYF
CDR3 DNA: TGTGCCTGGAGGCAATTACGGGAGACCCAGTACTTC

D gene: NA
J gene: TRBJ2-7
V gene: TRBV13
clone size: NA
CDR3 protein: CASSLAVSPEQYF
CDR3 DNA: TGTGCCAGCAGCCTAGCAGTCTCTCCCGAGCAGTACTTC

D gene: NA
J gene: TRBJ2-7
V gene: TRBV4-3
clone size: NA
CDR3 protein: CASSQGEVGEQYF
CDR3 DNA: TGCGCCAGCAGCCAAGGGGAGGTGGGGGAGCAGTACTTC

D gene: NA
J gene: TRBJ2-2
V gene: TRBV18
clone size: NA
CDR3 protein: CASSPGTPDTGELFF
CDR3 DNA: TGTGCCAGCTCACCAGGGACTCCTGACACCGGGGAGCTGTTTTTT

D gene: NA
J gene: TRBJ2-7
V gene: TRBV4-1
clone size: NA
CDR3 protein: CASSQEGGTITSYEQYF
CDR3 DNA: TGCGCCAGCAGCCAAGAAGGCGGCACTATCACCTCCTACGAGCAGTACTTC

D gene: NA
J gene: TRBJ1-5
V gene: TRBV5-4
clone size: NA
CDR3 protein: CASSLMGGDSSNQPQHF
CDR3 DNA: TGTGCCAGCAGCTTGATGGGAGGGGATAGTAGCAATCAGCCCCAGCATTTT

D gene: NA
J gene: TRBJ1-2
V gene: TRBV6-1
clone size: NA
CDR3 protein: CASRYFTVSDGYTF
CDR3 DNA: TGTGCCAGCAGGTACTTCACGGTTAGTGATGGCTACACCTTC

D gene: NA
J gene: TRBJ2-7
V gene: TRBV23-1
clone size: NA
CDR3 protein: CASRLKQVSYEQYF
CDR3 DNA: TGCGCCAGCAGACTTAAACAGGTATCCTACGAGCAGTACTTC

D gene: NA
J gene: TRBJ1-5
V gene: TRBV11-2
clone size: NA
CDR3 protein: CASSHSPYSNQPQHF
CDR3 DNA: TGTGCCAGCAGCCACTCCCCTTATAGCAATCAGCCCCAGCATTTT